The 12 T cell receptor beta chains below come from one sample, sequenced in a study of blood T cell repertoires in COVID-19. Assay: immunoSEQ multiplex PCR; the TCRdb copy retains only in-frame clones and omits some. The sample shows some 180,000 clones, more than 75% of them seen only once. The sample consisted of peripheral blood. The source of these receptors is a woman between 55 and 75 years old with COVID-19, enrolled during active disease.

J is TRBJ2-5 and V is TRBV5-6; the match to TRBD2 covers 8 bases. From germline, CDR1 is SGHDT and CDR2 YYEEEE. The V segment lost 1 base and the J segment 5 bases; nucleotides outside the gene matches: 7. The CDR3 contains 15 residues. The CDR3 region is CASSLNGRGAETQYF. In nucleotides, the CDR3 is TGTGCCAGCAGCTTGAACGGGAGGGGCGCGGAGACCCAGTACTTC.

The CDR3 protein is CASRASSGRALEQFF. The CDR3 DNA sequence: TGTGCCAGCAGAGCTTCTAGCGGGAGGGCCCTTGAGCAGTTCTTC. The chain employs TRBV2 and TRBJ2-1; 12 positions match TRBD2. J was trimmed by 9 bases and V by 6 bases; bases with no gene match: 9. Germline lookup yields CDR1 SNHLY and CDR2 FYNNEI. This CDR3 region has 15 residues.

The chain carries TRBV7-2 and TRBJ1-5, with TRBD1 as a possible D gene (6 bases). The CDR3 loop spans 15 amino acids. Between the trimmed V and J ends, which lost 3 bases and 3 bases, there was a span of 12 bases. Germline CDR1 reads SGHTA; CDR2 reads FQGNSA. The CDR3 nucleotides read TGTGCCAGCAGCTTCGAAGGACAGCCCAATCAGCCCCAGCATTTT. This sequence encodes CASSFEGQPNQPQHF.

This rearrangement joins TRBV11-2 to TRBJ2-7, with D perhaps TRBD1 (6 bases). Trimming removed 6 bases at V and 2 bases at J, with 20 bases between. The CDR3 covers 16 residues. Germline V CDR1 and CDR2: SGHAT, FQNNGV. CDR3 nucleotides: TGTGCCAGCAGTTCACGGCACAGGGTACCTACCTACGAGCAGTACTTC. Amino acid sequence: CASSSRHRVPTYEQYF. Full variable domain (remainder filled in from reference TRBV11-2 and TRBJ2-7): EAGVAQSPRYKIIEKRQSVAFWCNPISGHATLYWYQQILGQGPKLLIQFQNNGVVDDSQLPKDRFSAERLKGVDSTLKIQPAKLEDSAVYLCASSSRHRVPTYEQYFGPGTRLTVT.

The chain is built from TRBV30 and TRBJ1-1, with 7 bases fitting TRBD1. Germline V gene lookup returns CDR1 GTSNPN and CDR2 SVGIG (reference sequence). This CDR3 region has 14 residues. Trimming at V came to 0 bases and at J to 3 bases, leaving 4 bases not matched to a gene. The CDR3 loop is CAWSVSGGDTEAFF. The CDR3, as DNA: TGTGCCTGGAGTGTGTCAGGGGGAGACACTGAAGCTTTCTTT.

The CDR3 coding sequence is TGTGCCAGCAGCACGGGAGAAAATCAGCCCCAGCATTTT. This encodes CASSTGENQPQHF. The V gene is TRBV5-4, the J gene TRBJ1-5; D unresolved. CDR3 length: 13 amino acids. Per germline, CDR1 SGHNT and CDR2 YYREEE (reference sequence). Trimming cost V 4 bases and J 4 bases, with 9 bases left between them.

The chain joins TRBV10-3 to TRBJ1-2, with D uncertain. This CDR3 region has 20 residues. V shed 1 base and J shed 8 bases, with 32 bases lying between them. CDR1 is ENHRY and CDR2 is SYGVKD in the germline V gene. CDR3 nucleotide sequence: TGTGCCATCAGTGAGTACCGACCCGGCCAGAGCTTCGGGGAGCTGGGAGGCTACACCTTC. It encodes CAISEYRPGQSFGELGGYTF.

The V and J genes are TRBV3-1 (or the pseudogene TRBV3-2) and TRBJ1-1; 10 bases map to TRBD1. Germline V lookup: CDR1 LGHDT, CDR2 YNNKEL (reference sequence). This CDR3 region has 14 residues. Trimming removed 5 bases from V and 5 bases from J; junction bases left unmatched: 5. For the CDR3, the DNA is TGTGCCAGCAGCTCGGGACAGGGGAGAACTGAAGCTTTCTTT. The encoded protein is CASSSGQGRTEAFF.

This CDR3 reads CASQPRRHRLNSPLHF. The CDR3, as DNA: TGTGCCAGCCAGCCTCGACGGCACAGGTTAAATTCACCCCTCCACTTT. The V call is TRBV7-3, the J call TRBJ1-6; a weak D match, TRBD1 (5 bases). V was pared by 8 bases and J by 7 bases, with 21 bases between. Per germline, CDR1 SGHTA and CDR2 FQGTGA. The CDR3 length is 16 residues.

The chain carries TRBV9 and TRBJ1-6; 7 bases align to TRBD1. Looked up from germline, CDR1 is SGDLS and CDR2 is YYNGEE. There are 14 residues in the CDR3. V dropped 3 bases and J dropped 10; count of bases not matched to a gene: 7. CDR3 amino acids: CASSASGQYSPLHF. DNA of the CDR3: TGTGCCAGCAGCGCATCGGGACAGTACTCACCCCTCCACTTT.

The genes are TRBV18 and TRBJ2-7, with D perhaps TRBD2 (6 bases). The germline gives CDR1 KGHSH, CDR2 LQKENI. V shed 3 bases and J shed 0 bases, with 9 bases lying between them. This CDR3 contains 14 residues. The CDR3, as DNA: TGTGCCAGCTCACCTTCCGGGGGCTCCTACGAGCAGTACTTC. Encoded protein: CASSPSGGSYEQYF. Supplemented by reference TRBV18 and TRBJ2-7, the full variable domain reads NAGVMQNPRHLVRRRGQEARLRCSPMKGHSHVYWYRQLPEEGLKFMVYLQKENIIDESGMPKERFSAEFPKEGPSILRIQQVVRGDSAAYFCASSPSGGSYEQYFGPGTRLTVT.

This chain joins TRBV19 and TRBJ2-3, with 7 bases lining up with TRBD1. The V and J ends lost 9 bases and 3 bases, in that order; junction bases with no gene match: 12. This CDR3 contains 15 residues. Germline CDR1 reads LNHDA; CDR2 reads SQIVND (reference sequence). The DNA for the CDR3 is TGTGCCAGCACCTCAGGGGGACCCAGTACAGATACGCAGTATTTT. Translating it yields CASTSGGPSTDTQYF.